Below, 11 T cell receptor beta chains from the same sample are listed, as sequenced in a study of blood T cells in healthy people across ages. Primers used in a second PCR of roughly 6 to 11 cycles were a sample-barcoded 5' primer and a J-beta primer mix. TCRdb re-called the 5' RACE reads through MiXCR, storing one row per CDR3 protein. The table lists 1.5 million or so distinct CDR3 sequences, approximately 42% of them singletons. The sequencing input was blood. These receptors were obtained from a young woman in good health.

This clonotype turned up a few times. The chain is built from TRBV29-1 and TRBJ2-5; maybe TRBD2 (5 bases). This CDR3 contains 13 residues. Per germline, CDR1 SQVTM and CDR2 ANQGSEA. V lost 0 bases, J lost 3 bases, and 8 bases lay in between. This chain's CDR3 is CSVEDYGKETQYF. The CDR3 DNA reads as TGCAGCGTTGAAGATTACGGGAAAGAGACCCAGTACTTC.

This clonotype was seen a few times. A much more abundant neighbour one base away suggests this may be a read error. The J gene is TRBJ2-7, the V gene TRBV7-2; the match to TRBD1 covers 7 bases. The CDR3 loop spans 13 amino acids. J gave up 7 bases and V 5 bases, and 8 bases lay outside the gene matches. Germline V gene data show CDR1 as SGHTA and CDR2 as FQGNSA. The DNA of the CDR3 is TGTGCCAGCAGCAGACAGGGTTACAATGAGCAGTACTTC. It specifies CASSRQGYNEQYF.

J is TRBJ1-2 and V is TRBV11-2; TRBD1 aligns across 10 bases. Germline assignment: CDR1 SGHAT and CDR2 FQNNGV. CDR3 length: 15 residues. V shed 4 bases, J shed 7 bases, and the junction held 9 bases outside the gene matches. This CDR3 is CASSSIRDRGIGYTF. CDR3 nucleotide sequence: TGTGCCAGCAGCTCGATCCGGGACAGGGGTATTGGCTACACCTTC.

J is TRBJ1-1 and V is TRBV4-1; D is unresolved. The CDR3 has 16 residues. Germline assignment: CDR1 MGHRA and CDR2 YSYEKL. V lost 4 bases, J lost 3 bases, and 18 bases lay in between. The CDR3 is CASSPVLGSWDTEAFF. Here the CDR3 DNA reads TGCGCCAGCAGCCCAGTACTGGGCTCATGGGACACTGAAGCTTTCTTT.

The chain is built from TRBV6-6 and TRBJ2-4; a weak D match, TRBD1 (6 bases). Germline V gives CDR1 MNHNY, CDR2 SVGAGI (reference sequence). Trimming left V 4 bases short and J 0 bases short, with 13 bases between. CDR3 length: 16 residues. This CDR3 is CASSSGDTKAKNIQYF. CDR3 DNA: TGTGCCAGCAGTTCTGGGGACACCAAAGCCAAAAACATTCAGTACTTC.

The chain uses TRBV12-3 or TRBV12-4 and TRBJ2-1; D may be TRBD2 (6 bases). V dropped 5 bases and J dropped 6 bases, with 26 bases sitting between them. The CDR3 loop spans 18 amino acids. CDR3 coding DNA: TGTGCCAGCAGTCCCCAGGGACTGGGTGGAGGCCTCACCAATGAGCAGTTCTTC. Encoded protein: CASSPQGLGGGLTNEQFF.

To note about this clonotype: A much larger clone differs from this one at a single base, so this may be a read error. CDR3 in amino acids: CSGGRAVNNEQFF. In nucleotides, the CDR3 is TGCAGCGGCGGGCGAGCGGTAAACAATGAGCAGTTCTTC. V is TRBV20-1 and J is TRBJ2-1; D is possibly TRBD2 (5 bases). Germline V gene lookup returns CDR1 DFQATT and CDR2 SNEGSKA (reference sequence). This CDR3 spans 13 amino acids.

This rearrangement joins TRBV9 to TRBJ2-1; 8 bases are shared with TRBD1. V lost 0 bases, J lost 2 bases, and 1 base stayed unmatched. Germline lookup yields CDR1 SGDLS and CDR2 YYNGEE. The CDR3 contains 15 residues. DNA for the CDR3: TGTGCCAGCAGCGTAGGGACAGGGCCCTACAATGAGCAGTTCTTC. Encoded protein: CASSVGTGPYNEQFF.

This clonotype occurred a few times. The chain employs TRBV24-1 and TRBJ2-5, with D perhaps given as TRBD1 or TRBD2 (5 bases each). Deletions cut 3 bases from V and 2 bases from J, with 12 bases between. The V gene's germline CDR1 is KGHDR and CDR2 SFDVKD. CDR3 length equals 15 residues. This CDR3 reads CATSDRDGAQETQYF. CDR3 sequence (DNA): TGTGCCACCAGTGATCGGGACGGAGCGCAAGAGACCCAGTACTTC.

This clonotype was recorded a few times. The chain employs TRBV29-1 and TRBJ1-1, with 9 bases identical to TRBD1. The trim removed 4 bases at V and 4 bases at J, leaving 4 bases unmatched. Germline V lookup: CDR1 SQVTM, CDR2 ANQGSEA. The CDR3 is 13 residues long. CDR3 residues: CSVAGTGRTEAFF. In DNA form, the CDR3 reads TGCAGCGTTGCCGGGACAGGGCGCACTGAAGCTTTCTTT.

V is TRBV10-3 and J is TRBJ1-1, with D possibly matching TRBD1 (6 bases). V was cut by 2 bases and J by 1 base, with 8 bases left in between. The CDR3 is 14 amino acids. Per germline, CDR1 ENHRY and CDR2 SYGVKD. CDR3 nucleotide sequence: TGTGCCATCAGTGAGACAGGGTGGAACACTGAAGCTTTCTTT. It specifies CAISETGWNTEAFF.